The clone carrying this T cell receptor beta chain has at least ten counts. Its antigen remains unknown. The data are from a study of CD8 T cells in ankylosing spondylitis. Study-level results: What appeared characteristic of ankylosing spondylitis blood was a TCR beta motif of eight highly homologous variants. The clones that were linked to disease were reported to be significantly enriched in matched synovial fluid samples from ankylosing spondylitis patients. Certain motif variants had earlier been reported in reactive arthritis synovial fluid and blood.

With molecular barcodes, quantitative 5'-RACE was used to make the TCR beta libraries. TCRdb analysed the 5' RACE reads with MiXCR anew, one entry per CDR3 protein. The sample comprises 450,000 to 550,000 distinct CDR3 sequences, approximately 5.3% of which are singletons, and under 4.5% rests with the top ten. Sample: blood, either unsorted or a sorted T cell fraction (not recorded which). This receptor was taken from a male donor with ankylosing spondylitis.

CDR3 DNA: TGCAGCGTTGCACCGGGACGGCCATCCTACGAGCAGTACTTC. Protein sequence: CSVAPGRPSYEQYF. The chain is built from TRBV29-1 and TRBJ2-7; either TRBD1 or TRBD2 may fit D (5 bases each). Trimming stripped 4 bases from V and 1 base from J, with 14 bases between. The germline gives CDR1 SQVTM, CDR2 ANQGSEA. This CDR3 has 14 amino acids.